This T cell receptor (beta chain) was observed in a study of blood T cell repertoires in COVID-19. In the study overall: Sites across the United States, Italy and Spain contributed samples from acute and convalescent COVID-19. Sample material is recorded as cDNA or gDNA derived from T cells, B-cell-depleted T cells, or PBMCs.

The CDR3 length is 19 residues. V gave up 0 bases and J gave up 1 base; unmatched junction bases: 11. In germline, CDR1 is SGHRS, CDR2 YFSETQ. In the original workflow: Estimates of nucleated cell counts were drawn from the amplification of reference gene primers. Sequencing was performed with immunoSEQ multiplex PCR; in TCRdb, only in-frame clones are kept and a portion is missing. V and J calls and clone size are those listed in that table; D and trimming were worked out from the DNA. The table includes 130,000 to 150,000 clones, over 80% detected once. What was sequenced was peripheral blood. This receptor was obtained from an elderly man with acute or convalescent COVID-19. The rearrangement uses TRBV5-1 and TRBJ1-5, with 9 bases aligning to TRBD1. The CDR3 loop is CASSLAPGQGTHSNQPQHF. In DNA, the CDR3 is TGCGCCAGCAGCTTGGCCCCGGGACAGGGAACCCACAGCAATCAGCCCCAGCATTTT. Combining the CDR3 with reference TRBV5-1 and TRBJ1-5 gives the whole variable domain KAGVTQTPRYLIKTRGQQVTLSCSPISGHRSVSWYQQTPGQGLQFLFEYFSETQRNKGNFPGRFSGRQFSNSRSEMNVSTLELGDSALYLCASSLAPGQGTHSNQPQHFGDGTRLSIL.